The sequence of this T cell receptor beta chain was determined in a study of response to subunit inactivated influenza vaccine. One entry per CDR3 protein, called by TCRdb with MiXCR from the RT-PCR reads. Altogether approximately 700,000 distinct CDR3 sequences are present, 15% to 18% being singletons, with the ten largest covering around 10%. This clonotype was counted between two and nine times. Its antigen is as yet unknown. CDR1 and CDR2 (germline): DFQATT, SNEGSKA (reference sequence). CDR3 length: 13 amino acids. V was cut by 3 bases and J by 6 bases, with 13 bases left in between. Study-wide points: It was suggested by the authors that few new T cells are recruited by each seasonal influenza vaccination.

This sequence joins TRBV20-1 and TRBJ2-3; tentative D call: TRBD1 (5 bases). The sample in question was PBMCs from blood, obtained less than 13 days after vaccination. This TCR was recovered from a man aged 50 to 59 who received an inactivated influenza vaccine. DNA of the CDR3: TGCAGTGCTAGCGCCCAGGGTTTTGATACGCAGTATTTT. Amino acid sequence: CSASAQGFDTQYF.